A selection of T cell receptor beta chains follows, all from one sample in a study of blood T cell repertoires in COVID-19. Generated by immunoSEQ multiplex PCR, the TCRdb table keeps only in-frame clones and is missing some. The sample comprises 240,000 or so clones, roughly 86% of which are singletons, and about 3.1% rests with the top ten. The sample comprised peripheral blood. The source is a woman aged 25 to 39 who had recovered from COVID-19. Both conserved end residues are part of each CDR3. A D gene is named only where the DNA matches it firmly.

V gene	J gene	D gene	CDR3 DNA	CDR3 protein
TRBV19	TRBJ1-1	TRBD1	TGTGCCAGTAGATTACAGGGGGCGCAGAACACTGAAGCTTTCTTT	CASRLQGAQNTEAFF
TRBV11-2	TRBJ2-1	TRBD2	TGTGCCAGCAGCTTATTCGCTAGCGGGAGCTCCTACAATGAGCAGTTCTTC	CASSLFASGSSYNEQFF
TRBV7-2	TRBJ2-5	.	TGTGCCAGCAGCTTATTTGCGGGGCAAGAGACCCAGTACTTC	CASSLFAGQETQYF
TRBV5-1	TRBJ1-1	.	TGCGCCAGCAGCTTGGTTGGGGTCGGGATGGACACTGAAGCTTTCTTT	CASSLVGVGMDTEAFF
TRBV3-1/TRBV3-2	TRBJ1-3	.	TGTGCCAGCAGCCAAACTCTTTTAAGCTCTGGAAACACCATATATTTT	CASSQTLLSSGNTIYF
TRBV4-1	TRBJ2-2	TRBD2	TGCGCCAGCAGCCAGATCGGGGGGGCCGGTGGGGAGCTGTTTTTT	CASSQIGGAGGELFF
TRBV6-2/TRBV6-3	TRBJ1-2	.	TGTGCCAGCAGTCAACAGGGCTCTTATGGCTACACCTTC	CASSQQGSYGYTF
TRBV1	TRBJ2-1	.	TGCACCAGCAGCCAAGGACGGAGTTTCCATGAGCAGTTCTTC	CTSSQGRSFHEQFF
TRBV15	TRBJ1-5	.	TGTGCCACCAGCAGTGAAGGGGGAGACTATAGCAATCAGCCCCAGCATTTT	CATSSEGGDYSNQPQHF
TRBV27	TRBJ2-7	.	TGTGCCAGCAGTTTGAGGCCCTCCTACGAGCAGTACTTC	CASSLRPSYEQYF
TRBV3-1/TRBV3-2	TRBJ2-2	TRBD2	TGTGCCAGCAGCCAACTGGGACTAGCGGGGGGGAACACCGGGGAGCTGTTTTTT	CASSQLGLAGGNTGELFF